The 32 T cell receptor beta chains listed next were all sequenced from one sample in a study of regulatory T cells in long-lasting Graves disease. The authors built TCR beta libraries using iRepertoire HTBI primers and Arm-PCR of CDR3 regions. TCRdb recomputed calls from the multiplex PCR reads with MiXCR, one row per CDR3 protein. The sample yields 450,000 to 650,000 distinct CDR3 sequences, around 16% seen once. Specified time point: newly diagnosed GD, antithyroid drugs for less than 3 months. The TCR library used RNA extracted from PBMCs. Another study also made use of these data, one on T cells in Graves' hyperthyroidism and ophthalmopathy.

Material: peripheral blood mononuclear cells (PBMCs), obtained at new diagnosis, from a patient treated with antithyroid drugs. The receptors stem from a woman between 40 and 65 years old with Graves disease.

There are many counts of this clonotype. The chain links TRBV12-3 or TRBV12-4 to TRBJ2-7, with 10 bases aligning to TRBD2. The length of the CDR3 is 13 residues. With 2 bases clipped from V and 6 bases from J, the junction kept 1 base outside the gene matches. CDR3 nucleotide sequence: TGTGCCAGCAGTTTAACTAGCGGGGCCGAGCAGTACTTC. Amino acids: CASSLTSGAEQYF.

The rearrangement uses TRBV2 and TRBJ2-1; the match to TRBD2 covers 9 bases. Germline CDR1 reads SNHLY; CDR2 reads FYNNEI. V was clipped by 6 bases and J by 6 bases; unmatched bases: 9. The CDR3 covers 15 residues. Here the CDR3 reads CASSSVAGVGNEQFF. CDR3 nucleotides: TGTGCCAGCAGCTCCGTAGCGGGAGTGGGCAATGAGCAGTTCTTC. Using reference TRBV2 and TRBJ2-1 for the parts outside the CDR3, the full variable domain is EPEVTQTPSHQVTQMGQEVILRCVPISNHLYFYWYRQILGQKVEFLVSFYNNEISEKSEIFDDQFSVERPDGSNFTLKIRSTKLEDSAMYFCASSSVAGVGNEQFFGPGTRLTVL.

There are many counts of this clonotype. This chain uses TRBV6-5 with TRBJ2-3, with D perhaps matching TRBD1 or TRBD2 (5 bases each). The V end was cut by 2 bases, the J end by 6 bases, with 15 bases between. From germline, CDR1 is MNHEY and CDR2 SVGAGI. This CDR3 is built from 15 residues. The CDR3 sequence: CASSYRDLNLDTQYF. The CDR3 DNA follows: TGTGCCAGCAGTTACCGGGACCTTAACCTGGATACGCAGTATTTT.

Comments on this clonotype: This may arise from a read error, as a much more abundant clone is one base away. The chain couples TRBV11-3 to TRBJ2-4; 9 bases fit TRBD1. The germline V gene encodes CDR1 SGHNT and CDR2 YENEEA. This CDR3 is built from 13 residues. The CDR3 protein is CASSSGTGTIRYF. Here the CDR3 DNA reads TGTGCCAGCAGCTCCGGGACAGGGACCATTCGGTACTTC.

This clonotype came up many times. The genes are TRBV14 and TRBJ2-3, with 10 positions matching TRBD2. The CDR3 length is 16 residues. In germline, CDR1 is SGHDN, CDR2 FVKESK. Trimming at V came to 1 base and at J to 4 bases, leaving 5 bases not matched to a gene. The CDR3 loop reads CASSQGGTSAADTQYF. CDR3 sequence (DNA): TGTGCCAGCAGCCAAGGCGGGACTAGCGCGGCAGATACGCAGTATTTT.

The chain is built from TRBV6-2 or TRBV6-3 and TRBJ1-1; D possibly corresponds to TRBD1 (5 bases). The germline CDR1 and CDR2 sequences are MNHEY and SVGEGT. The CDR3 contains 14 residues. Trimming took off 5 bases at V and 0 bases at J, with 10 bases between the two ends. In nucleotides, the CDR3 is TGTGCCAGCAGTGAGCCAGGGATGAACACTGAAGCTTTCTTT. Amino acids: CASSEPGMNTEAFF.

This clonotype was observed a handful of times. The chain employs TRBV7-9 and TRBJ1-1; no clear D. The germline gives CDR1 SEHNR, CDR2 FQNEAQ (reference sequence). Trimming stripped 5 bases from V and 0 bases from J, with 13 bases between. The CDR3 spans 15 residues. The CDR3 reads CASSRGFSMNTEAFF. In nucleotides, the CDR3 is TGTGCCAGCAGCCGAGGCTTCAGCATGAACACTGAAGCTTTCTTT.

This clonotype was seen many times. The chain employs TRBV2 and TRBJ2-5; 7 bases line up with TRBD1. The CDR3 runs 16 residues. With V trimmed by 9 bases and J by 2 bases, 15 bases remained unmatched. The V gene's germline CDR1 is SNHLY and CDR2 FYNNEI. CDR3 sequence reads: CASTANPGQPQETQYF. The CDR3 DNA is TGTGCCAGTACCGCAAACCCGGGACAGCCACAAGAGACCCAGTACTTC.

The table lists this clonotype with many counts. The chain has TRBV3-1 and TRBJ1-6; perhaps TRBD1 as D (5 bases). Looked up from germline, CDR1 is LGHDT and CDR2 is YNNKEL (reference sequence). V was pared by 4 bases and J by 8 bases, with 15 bases between. The CDR3 spans 15 residues. The CDR3, as DNA: TGTGCCAGCAGCCCCCGGGTGGGGCGAGATTCACCCCTCCACTTT. This codes for CASSPRVGRDSPLHF. The variable domain in full, with the rest retrieved from reference TRBV3-1 and TRBJ1-6, is DTAVSQTPKYLVTQMGNDKSIKCEQNLGHDTMYWYKQDSKKFLKIMFSYNNKELIINETVPNRFSPKSPDKAHLNLHINSLELGDSAVYFCASSPRVGRDSPLHFGNGTRLTVT.

A note on this clonotype: Given a much more abundant clone one base away, this may be a read error. The gene calls are TRBV27 and TRBJ2-7; weak D call: TRBD2 (5 bases). V was trimmed by 6 bases and J by 0 bases, leaving 12 bases between them. Germline V gives CDR1 MNHEY, CDR2 SMNVEV (reference sequence). This CDR3 has 14 amino acids. CDR3 protein: CASRVSGNSYEQYF. The CDR3 DNA is TGTGCCAGCAGGGTCTCCGGGAACTCCTACGAGCAGTACTTC.

The rearrangement uses TRBV20-1 and TRBJ2-7; D possibly corresponds to TRBD2 (6 bases). V dropped 5 bases and J dropped 9 bases, with 17 bases sitting between them. Germline V gene data show CDR1 as DFQATT and CDR2 as SNEGSKA (reference sequence). The CDR3 length is 12 residues. CDR3 nucleotides: TGCAGTGCTTGGGACTTTGTGGAAGTGCAGTACTTC. As protein: CSAWDFVEVQYF.

This chain links TRBV12-3 or TRBV12-4 with TRBJ2-7; perhaps D is TRBD1 or TRBD2 (5 bases each). The V end lost 7 bases, the J end lost 4 bases, and 17 bases lay between the germline ends. The CDR3 contains 14 residues. The CDR3 sequence: CASTLSGRGYEQYF. Here the CDR3 DNA reads TGTGCCAGCACGCTAAGCGGAAGGGGATACGAGCAGTACTTC.

In the case of this clonotype: An end of the junction differs from the germline gene, which may be a read error. This chain connects TRBV29-1 to TRBJ2-7, with D possibly being TRBD1 or TRBD2 (6 bases each). CDR1 SQVTM and CDR2 ANQGSEA come from the germline V gene. The CDR3 contains 14 residues. CDR3 sequence reads: CSVWGLRDSHEQYF. The CDR3 DNA follows: TGCAGCGTTTGGGGGCTCAGGGACTCCCACGAGCAGTACTTC.

V gene TRBV30 combines with J gene TRBJ2-5, with TRBD1 as a possible D gene (6 bases). V was clipped by 5 bases and J by 4 bases, with 17 bases between them. Germline V gene lookup returns CDR1 GTSNPN and CDR2 SVGIG (reference sequence). The CDR3 runs to 14 residues. CDR3 sequence reads: CAWFRPGHIETQYF. CDR3 bases: TGTGCCTGGTTCCGCCCGGGACATATAGAGACCCAGTACTTC.

This clonotype was seen more than once but under ten times. The chain has TRBV6-1 and TRBJ1-6, with 12 bases aligning to TRBD1. Germline lookup yields CDR1 MNHNS and CDR2 SASEGT. The CDR3 has 15 residues. J lost 5 bases, V lost 7 bases, and 3 bases had no gene match. CDR3 sequence reads: CASMGQGANNSPLHF. CDR3 nucleotide sequence: TGTGCCAGCATGGGACAGGGGGCCAATAATTCACCCCTCCACTTT.

V is TRBV20-1 and J is TRBJ2-3; 12 bases match TRBD2. This CDR3 has 16 residues. Unmatched junction bases numbered 11, after V lost 1 base and J lost 9 bases. The germline CDR1 and CDR2 sequences are DFQATT and SNEGSKA (reference sequence). CDR3 in DNA: TGCAGTGCTAGAGCGACTAGCGGGGGCCAAAGACCCACGCAGTATTTT. Protein: CSARATSGGQRPTQYF.

This chain links TRBV7-9 with TRBJ1-6; a weak D match, TRBD1 (6 bases). V shed 1 base and J shed 5 bases, with 9 bases lying between them. The germline V gene encodes CDR1 SEHNR and CDR2 FQNEAQ (reference sequence). The CDR3 runs 15 residues. CDR3 bases: TGTGCCAGCAGCTTAGGGGGGGCGAATAATTCACCCCTCCACTTT. It translates to CASSLGGANNSPLHF. The full variable domain, in which reference TRBV7-9 and TRBJ1-6 provide the parts outside the CDR3, is DTGVSQNPRHKITKRGQNVTFRCDPISEHNRLYWYRQTLGQGPEFLTYFQNEAQLEKSRLLSDRFSAERPKGSFSTLEIQRTEQGDSAMYLCASSLGGANNSPLHFGNGTRLTVT.

This clonotype occurred many times. The rearrangement joins TRBV12-3 or TRBV12-4 to TRBJ1-5; the D gene is possibly TRBD1 (6 bases). The CDR3 is 15 amino acids. V lost 1 base to trimming and J lost 4 bases, with 11 bases between them. The CDR3 here is CASSLGGARNQPQHF. The DNA of the CDR3 is TGTGCCAGCAGTTTAGGGGGGGCTAGAAATCAGCCCCAGCATTTT.

This clonotype has a count of ten or more. The V gene is TRBV7-9, the J gene TRBJ2-7; unclear D gene. Looked up from germline, CDR1 is SEHNR and CDR2 is FQNEAQ (reference sequence). The CDR3 runs 13 residues. Trimming took 3 bases from V and 6 from J, leaving 12 bases between them. The CDR3 nucleotides are TGTGCCAGCAGCTTCGCGCAGTCTGGCGAGCAGTACTTC. Its protein is CASSFAQSGEQYF.

In this sample, this clonotype turned up many times. The rearrangement links TRBV12-3 or TRBV12-4 to TRBJ1-1, with D possibly matching TRBD1 (5 bases). V lost 8 bases and J 4 bases, leaving 17 bases between the germline ends. There are 14 residues in the CDR3. CDR3 bases: TGTGCCAGCTCCTTCGGCGGGGCGCGCACTGAAGCTTTCTTT. As protein: CASSFGGARTEAFF.

There are a few counts of this clonotype. The J gene is TRBJ2-5, the V gene TRBV7-9; possibly TRBD1 for D (6 bases). CDR3 length: 13 residues. V lost 9 bases, J lost 1 base, and 12 bases lay in between. CDR1 and CDR2 (germline): SEHNR, FQNEAQ (reference sequence). For the CDR3, the DNA is TGTGCCAGTCAGCGGACAGCCCAAGAGACCCAGTACTTC. This translates into CASQRTAQETQYF.

This clonotype was seen a handful of times. The chain carries TRBV29-1 and TRBJ1-2; D is possibly TRBD1 (5 bases). The germline V gene has CDR1 SQVTM and CDR2 ANQGSEA. The CDR3 contains 11 residues. CDR3 nucleotide sequence: TGCACGTACCGAGGGGCAGATGGCTACACCTTC. This translates into CTYRGADGYTF. Using reference TRBV29-1 and TRBJ1-2 for the parts outside the CDR3, the full variable domain is SAVISQKPSRDICQRGTSLTIQCQVDSQVTMMFWYRQQPGQSLTLIATANQGSEATYESGFVIDKFPISRPNLTFSTLTVSNMSPEDSSIYLCTYRGADGYTFGSGTRLTVV.

This clonotype was recorded at least ten times. The chain uses TRBV2 and TRBJ1-2, with a possible D match to TRBD1 (6 bases). Germline V gene data show CDR1 as SNHLY and CDR2 as FYNNEI. Deletions cut 6 bases from V and 8 bases from J, with 22 bases between. There are 15 residues in the CDR3. CDR3 sequence (DNA): TGTGCCAGCAGGCCCTTTGGACAGTCCCTTAGGGGCTACACCTTC. Protein: CASRPFGQSLRGYTF. The complete variable domain, with remaining parts taken from reference TRBV2 and TRBJ1-2, reads EPEVTQTPSHQVTQMGQEVILRCVPISNHLYFYWYRQILGQKVEFLVSFYNNEISEKSEIFDDQFSVERPDGSNFTLKIRSTKLEDSAMYFCASRPFGQSLRGYTFGSGTRLTVV.

This chain links TRBV5-5 with TRBJ2-2, with a weak D call TRBD2 (6 bases). Trimming left V 0 bases short and J 0 bases short, with 9 bases between. The CDR3 runs 16 residues. Germline CDR1 is SGHKS and CDR2 is YYEKEE (reference sequence). CDR3 protein: CASSLAGGANTGELFF. CDR3 bases: TGTGCCAGCAGCTTGGCAGGCGGGGCGAACACCGGGGAGCTGTTTTTT.

On this clonotype itself: This clone may be a read error of a much larger clone one base away. The chain links TRBV10-3 to TRBJ2-5; D ambiguous. Trimming pared 6 bases from V and 4 bases from J, leaving 6 bases between. This CDR3 comprises 11 residues. The germline V gene encodes CDR1 ENHRY and CDR2 SYGVKD. The CDR3 is CAISPGETQYF. CDR3 nucleotide sequence: TGTGCCATCAGCCCGGGAGAGACCCAGTACTTC.

The J gene is TRBJ2-3, the V gene TRBV7-9, with TRBD1 identical over 11 bases. The CDR3 extends over 17 amino acids. V lost 3 bases and J lost 1; bases outside the gene matches: 6. Germline V gene data show CDR1 as SEHNR and CDR2 as FQNEAQ (reference sequence). The CDR3 sequence is CASSLGQGEIGTDTQYF. The CDR3 coding sequence is TGTGCCAGCAGCTTGGGACAGGGGGAGATCGGCACAGATACGCAGTATTTT.

In this sample, this clonotype turned up many times. The CDR3 reads CASSPSRFFGYEQYF. CDR3 coding DNA: TGTGCCAGCAGCCCCTCGAGGTTTTTCGGATACGAGCAGTACTTC. V usage is TRBV3-1 and J usage is TRBJ2-7; D not resolved. Per the germline V gene, CDR1 is LGHDT and CDR2 is YNNKEL (reference sequence). The CDR3 loop spans 15 amino acids. V dropped 4 bases and J dropped 4 bases, with 17 bases sitting between them.

There are many counts of this clonotype. V gene TRBV11-2 combines with J gene TRBJ2-2; 9 nucleotides align to TRBD1. CDR3 length: 16 residues. Germline CDR1 and CDR2: SGHAT and FQNNGV. The J segment lost 3 bases and the V segment lost 6 bases, leaving 8 bases of the junction unmatched. CDR3: CASRPPGQGDTGELFF. The CDR3 region has the DNA TGTGCCAGCAGGCCACCGGGACAGGGTGACACCGGGGAGCTGTTTTTT. The complete variable domain, with remaining parts taken from reference TRBV11-2 and TRBJ2-2, reads EAGVAQSPRYKIIEKRQSVAFWCNPISGHATLYWYQQILGQGPKLLIQFQNNGVVDDSQLPKDRFSAERLKGVDSTLKIQPAKLEDSAVYLCASRPPGQGDTGELFFGEGSRLTVL.

The rearrangement links TRBV19 to TRBJ2-1, with TRBD2 matching 9 bases. Germline CDR1 is LNHDA and CDR2 is SQIVND (reference sequence). This CDR3 contains 15 residues. V trimming: 5 bases; J trimming: 8 bases; junction bases outside the gene matches: 10. The CDR3 sequence is CASSPTGTSIHEQFF. CDR3 DNA: TGTGCCAGTAGTCCCACGGGGACTAGCATCCATGAGCAGTTCTTC.

V is TRBV11-2 and J is TRBJ2-7; no definite D call. The germline V gene encodes CDR1 SGHAT and CDR2 FQNNGV. CDR3 length: 16 amino acids. Trimming stripped 1 base from V and 1 base from J, with 14 bases between. CDR3 bases: TGTGCCAGCAGCTTAGTCACAGCCATAATATCCTACGAGCAGTACTTC. It translates to CASSLVTAIISYEQYF.

In its sample, this clonotype was seen many times. The V and J genes are TRBV12-3 or TRBV12-4 and TRBJ1-5, with D possibly being TRBD1 (5 bases). The V and J ends lost 5 bases and 2 bases respectively, with 16 bases between them. The CDR3 has 16 residues. The CDR3 is CASSPRGLVGNQPQHF. CDR3 coding DNA: TGTGCCAGCAGTCCGAGGGGACTAGTCGGCAATCAGCCCCAGCATTTT.

As DNA, the CDR3 is TGTGCCAGCAGCCCCTGGGACGGATCGGCTTTCTTT. Protein sequence: CASSPWDGSAFF. V usage is TRBV6-2 or TRBV6-3 and J usage is TRBJ1-1, with D possibly TRBD1 on 5 matching bases. V dropped 6 bases and J dropped 11 bases, with 16 bases sitting between them. Germline values: CDR1 MNHEY, CDR2 SVGEGT. This CDR3 has 12 amino acids.